This paragraph reports one T cell receptor (beta chain). The sample originates from a study of T cell responses to AZD1222 COVID-19 vaccine. Method: immunoSEQ multiplex PCR; TCRdb's copy keeps in-frame clones and lacks some. In the table there are roughly 120,000 clones, about 88% of which are singletons. V lost 7 bases to trimming and J lost 2 bases, with 18 bases between them. Germline values: CDR1 MNHEY, CDR2 SVGAGI. This CDR3 contains 15 residues. Sequenced material: peripheral blood, taken on day 0 of AZD1222 vaccination. The sequence was obtained from an adult in good health. The chain links TRBV6-5 to TRBJ2-7, with D unclear. The CDR3 coding sequence is TGTGCCAGCATCAAAGGATCGACTGGAACCTACGAGCAGTACTTC. Protein: CASIKGSTGTYEQYF.